The 3 T cell receptor beta chains below come from one sample, sequenced in a study of T cell repertoires in cytomegalovirus infection. A single record per CDR3 protein comes from TCRdb applying MiXCR to the reads. The sample consists of some 680,000 distinct CDR3 sequences, roughly 36% of them appearing once. What was sequenced was PBMCs. The origin of the receptors is a human donor in good health (CMV status not recorded). Some clones in this sample may be carry-over from other donors' samples.

This clonotype occurred a few times. The chain joins TRBV11-2 to TRBJ1-2; no definite D call. Trimming shortened V by 1 base and J by 8 bases, and 5 bases separated the two germline ends. The CDR3 has 11 amino acids. CDR1 SGHAT and CDR2 FQNNGV come from the germline V gene. CDR3 sequence reads: CASSLVEGYTF. DNA of the CDR3: TGTGCCAGCAGCTTAGTGGAGGGCTACACCTTC. Complete variable domain (other parts from reference TRBV11-2 and TRBJ1-2): EAGVAQSPRYKIIEKRQSVAFWCNPISGHATLYWYQQILGQGPKLLIQFQNNGVVDDSQLPKDRFSAERLKGVDSTLKIQPAKLEDSAVYLCASSLVEGYTFGSGTRLTVV.

V is TRBV20-1 and J is TRBJ2-7; TRBD2 aligns across 10 bases. Germline V gene sequence: CDR1 DFQATT, CDR2 SNEGSKA (reference sequence). The trim removed 7 bases at V and 3 bases at J, leaving 6 bases unmatched. The CDR3 totals 13 residues. CDR3: CSGASGSSYEQYF. As DNA, the CDR3 is TGCAGTGGGGCTAGCGGGAGTAGCTACGAGCAGTACTTC.

This rearrangement joins TRBV5-1 to TRBJ2-1, with D tentatively TRBD1 or TRBD2 (5 bases each). CDR3 size: 16 residues. Trimming shortened V by 0 bases and J by 3 bases, and 13 bases separated the two germline ends. Germline V gene data show CDR1 as SGHRS and CDR2 as YFSETQ. CDR3 sequence reads: CASSLEGSGGYNEQFF. CDR3 nucleotide sequence: TGCGCCAGCAGCTTGGAGGGGTCTGGGGGCTACAATGAGCAGTTCTTC.